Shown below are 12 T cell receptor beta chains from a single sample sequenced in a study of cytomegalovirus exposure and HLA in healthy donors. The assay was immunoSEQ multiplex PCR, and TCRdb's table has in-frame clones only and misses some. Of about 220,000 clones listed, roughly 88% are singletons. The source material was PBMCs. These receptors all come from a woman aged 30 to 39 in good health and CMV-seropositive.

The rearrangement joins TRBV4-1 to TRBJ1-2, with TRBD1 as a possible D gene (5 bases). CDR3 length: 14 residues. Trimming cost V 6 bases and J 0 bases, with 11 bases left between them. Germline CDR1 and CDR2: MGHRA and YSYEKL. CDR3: CASREGRSNYGYTF. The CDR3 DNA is TGCGCCAGCAGGGAGGGGAGATCTAACTATGGCTACACCTTC.

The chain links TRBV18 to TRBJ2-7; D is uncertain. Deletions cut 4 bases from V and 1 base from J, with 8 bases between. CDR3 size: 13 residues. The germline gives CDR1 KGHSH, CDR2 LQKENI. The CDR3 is CASSQGPSYEQYF. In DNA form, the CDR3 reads TGTGCCAGCTCACAGGGTCCTTCCTACGAGCAGTACTTC.

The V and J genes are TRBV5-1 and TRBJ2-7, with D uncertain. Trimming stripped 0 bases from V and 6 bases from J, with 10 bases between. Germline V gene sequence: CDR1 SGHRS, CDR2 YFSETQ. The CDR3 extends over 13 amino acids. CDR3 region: CASSLELGFEQYF. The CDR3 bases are TGCGCCAGCAGCTTGGAGCTAGGTTTCGAGCAGTACTTC.

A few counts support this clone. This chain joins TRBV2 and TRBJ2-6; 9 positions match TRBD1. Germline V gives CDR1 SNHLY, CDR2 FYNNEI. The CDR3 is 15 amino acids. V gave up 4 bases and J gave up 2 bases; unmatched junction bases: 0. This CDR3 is CASSGQGAGANVLTF. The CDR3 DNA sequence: TGTGCCAGCAGTGGACAGGGGGCTGGGGCCAACGTCCTGACTTTC.

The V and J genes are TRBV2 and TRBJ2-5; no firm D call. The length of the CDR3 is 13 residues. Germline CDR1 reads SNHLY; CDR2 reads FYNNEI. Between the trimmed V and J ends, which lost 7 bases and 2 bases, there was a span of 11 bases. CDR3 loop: CASISQTQETQYF. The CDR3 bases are TGTGCCAGCATTAGTCAGACACAAGAGACCCAGTACTTC.

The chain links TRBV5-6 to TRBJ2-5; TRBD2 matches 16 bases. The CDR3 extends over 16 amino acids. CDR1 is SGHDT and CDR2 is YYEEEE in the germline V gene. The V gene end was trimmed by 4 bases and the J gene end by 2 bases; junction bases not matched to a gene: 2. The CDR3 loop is CASSPGLAGGQETQYF. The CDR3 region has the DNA TGTGCCAGCAGCCCGGGACTAGCGGGAGGGCAAGAGACCCAGTACTTC. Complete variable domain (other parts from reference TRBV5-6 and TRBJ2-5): DAGVTQSPTHLIKTRGQQVTLRCSPKSGHDTVSWYQQALGQGPQFIFQYYEEEERQRGNFPDRFSGHQFPNYSSELNVNALLLGDSALYLCASSPGLAGGQETQYFGPGTRLLVL.

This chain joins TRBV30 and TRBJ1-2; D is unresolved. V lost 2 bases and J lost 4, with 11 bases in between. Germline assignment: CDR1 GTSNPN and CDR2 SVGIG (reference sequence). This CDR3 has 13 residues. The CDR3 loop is CAWSHAALYGYTF. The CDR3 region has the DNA TGTGCCTGGAGTCATGCAGCCCTCTATGGCTACACCTTC. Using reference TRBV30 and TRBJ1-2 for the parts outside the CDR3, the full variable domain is SQTIHQWPATLVQPVGSPLSLECTVEGTSNPNLYWYRQAAGRGLQLLFYSVGIGQISSEVPQNLSASRPQDRQFILSSKKLLLSDSGFYLCAWSHAALYGYTFGSGTRLTVV.

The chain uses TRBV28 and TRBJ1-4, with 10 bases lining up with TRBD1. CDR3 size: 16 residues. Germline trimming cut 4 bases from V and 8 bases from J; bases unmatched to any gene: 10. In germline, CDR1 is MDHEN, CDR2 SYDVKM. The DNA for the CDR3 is TGTGCCAGCAGTTCCCCGACAGGGGGCGGCGAAGAAAAACTGTTTTTT. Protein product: CASSSPTGGGEEKLFF.

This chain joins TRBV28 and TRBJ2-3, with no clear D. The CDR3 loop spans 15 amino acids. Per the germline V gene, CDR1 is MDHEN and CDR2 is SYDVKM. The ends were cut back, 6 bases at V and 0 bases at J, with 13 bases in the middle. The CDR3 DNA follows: TGTGCCAGCAGCCGCAGAGATACTAGCACAGATACGCAGTATTTT. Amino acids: CASSRRDTSTDTQYF.

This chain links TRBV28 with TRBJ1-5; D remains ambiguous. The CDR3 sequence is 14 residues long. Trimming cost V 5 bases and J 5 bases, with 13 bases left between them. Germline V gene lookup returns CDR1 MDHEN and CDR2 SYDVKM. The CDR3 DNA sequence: TGTGCCAGCAGTCTCCTAACCCCGTATCAGCCCCAGCATTTT. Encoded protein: CASSLLTPYQPQHF.

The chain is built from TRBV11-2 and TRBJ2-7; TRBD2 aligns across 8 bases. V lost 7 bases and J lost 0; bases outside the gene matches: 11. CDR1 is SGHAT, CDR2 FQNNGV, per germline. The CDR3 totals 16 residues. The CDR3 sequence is CASTRGGLPPSYEQYF. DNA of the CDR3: TGTGCCAGCACCCGGGGGGGGTTACCTCCCTCCTACGAGCAGTACTTC.

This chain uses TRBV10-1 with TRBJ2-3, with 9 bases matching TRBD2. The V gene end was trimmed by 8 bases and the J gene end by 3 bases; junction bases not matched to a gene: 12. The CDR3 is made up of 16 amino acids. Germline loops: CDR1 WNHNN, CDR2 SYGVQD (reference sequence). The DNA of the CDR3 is TGCGCCAGCCCCCGAACGGATAGCGGGAGAACAGATACGCAGTATTTT. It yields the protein CASPRTDSGRTDTQYF.